These 12 T cell receptor beta chains share one sample of origin, sequenced in a study of CD8+ T cells in alopecia areata. Treatment defined: oral pan-JAK inhibitor, 5-10 mg twice daily. Extraction and reverse transcription of RNA yielded cDNA as the sequencing template. Profiled with immunoSEQ multiplex PCR; TCRdb holds only in-frame clones, not every one. The table shows about 190,000 clones, with about three fifths occurring only once. Material: CD4+ T cells sorted from blood, obtained at week 4, from a patient treated with tofacitinib. The receptors stem from a human donor with alopecia areata.

J is TRBJ2-5 and V is TRBV5-1; a weak D match, TRBD2 (7 bases). CDR1 SGHRS and CDR2 YFSETQ come from the germline V gene. The CDR3 runs 15 residues. Trimming removed 0 bases from V and 4 bases from J, with 13 bases in between. CDR3 protein: CASSLDRRGPETQYF. The CDR3 nucleotides are TGCGCCAGCAGCTTGGACAGGCGGGGGCCAGAGACCCAGTACTTC.

CDR3 DNA sequence: TGTGCCTGGAGTGTTCGTGACAGGGGTTTATCCAAAAACATTCAGTACTTC. Residues: CAWSVRDRGLSKNIQYF. The gene calls are TRBV30 and TRBJ2-4; the match to TRBD1 covers 8 bases. CDR1 GTSNPN and CDR2 SVGIG come from the germline V gene (reference sequence). The CDR3 runs 17 residues. The trim removed 0 bases at V and 2 bases at J, leaving 9 bases unmatched.

In its sample, this clone was seen a few times. This chain links TRBV6-5 with TRBJ2-5; D is perhaps TRBD2 (6 bases). The V gene lost 6 bases and the J gene lost 5 bases, with 13 bases spanning the gap. Germline V gene lookup returns CDR1 MNHEY and CDR2 SVGAGI. The CDR3 runs 13 residues. The CDR3 DNA is TGTGCCAGCAGCGTGGGGGGTCCGGAGACCCAGTACTTC. Translation gives CASSVGGPETQYF.

The J gene is TRBJ2-7, the V gene TRBV29-1; tentative D call: TRBD2 (5 bases). CDR1 SQVTM and CDR2 ANQGSEA come from the germline V gene. This CDR3 spans 14 amino acids. V was clipped by 6 bases and J by 0 bases, with 15 bases between them. The DNA of the CDR3 is TGCAGCGTGGGTAACATGGGGAGCTCCTACGAGCAGTACTTC. Translated, it gives CSVGNMGSSYEQYF.

The chain carries TRBV30 and TRBJ2-1; D may be TRBD1 (5 bases). Between the trimmed V and J ends, which lost 3 bases and 3 bases, there was a span of 9 bases. CDR1 is GTSNPN, CDR2 SVGIG, per germline (reference sequence). This CDR3 contains 13 residues. The CDR3 sequence is CAWRFTGYNEQFF. Here the CDR3 DNA reads TGTGCCTGGAGATTCACAGGCTACAATGAGCAGTTCTTC.

This clone is a singleton in its sample. This chain joins TRBV29-1 and TRBJ1-1; no reliable D call. The CDR3 is 15 amino acids. Trimming stripped 6 bases from V and 0 bases from J, with 17 bases between. Germline V lookup: CDR1 SQVTM, CDR2 ANQGSEA. CDR3 region: CSVGGGRGMNTEAFF. CDR3 DNA sequence: TGCAGCGTCGGAGGCGGGAGAGGGATGAACACTGAAGCTTTCTTT.

The chain uses TRBV6-5 and TRBJ2-2; D is perhaps TRBD2 (6 bases). The CDR3 has 11 residues. Between the trimmed V and J ends, which lost 6 bases and 10 bases, there was a span of 9 bases. Germline V gene sequence: CDR1 MNHEY, CDR2 SVGAGI. This CDR3 reads CASRGLEELFF. The CDR3 DNA reads TGTGCCAGCAGGGGACTCGAGGAGCTGTTTTTT.

The genes are TRBV7-2 and TRBJ2-1; D is unclear. The CDR3 covers 14 residues. V lost 5 bases and J lost 9, with 17 bases in between. Germline CDR1 SGHTA, CDR2 FQGNSA. CDR3 sequence reads: CASSLSDRLGEQFF. Written as DNA, the CDR3 is TGTGCCAGCAGCCTTTCCGACCGCTTAGGTGAGCAGTTCTTC. The whole variable domain, filled in from reference TRBV7-2 and TRBJ2-1, reads GAGVSQSPSNKVTEKGKDVELRCDPISGHTALYWYRQSLGQGLEFLIYFQGNSAPDKSGLPSDRFSAERTGGSVSTLTIQRTQQEDSAVYLCASSLSDRLGEQFFGPGTRLTVL.

The V call is TRBV27, the J call TRBJ2-2, with TRBD1 as a possible D gene (5 bases). The CDR3 loop spans 15 amino acids. Germline V lookup: CDR1 MNHEY, CDR2 SMNVEV (reference sequence). Between the trimmed V and J ends, which lost 5 bases and 3 bases, there was a span of 13 bases. CDR3 region: CASSPGRTDTGELFF. CDR3 bases: TGTGCCAGCAGTCCAGGGCGAACCGACACCGGGGAGCTGTTTTTT.

The V and J genes are TRBV29-1 and TRBJ2-1, with TRBD1 as a possible D gene (6 bases). The CDR3 length is 15 residues. V lost 7 bases, J lost 0 bases, and 16 bases lay in between. The germline CDR1 and CDR2 sequences are SQVTM and ANQGSEA. The CDR3 DNA reads as TGCAGCGCGCGAAAGGGGGAGAGCTCCTACAATGAGCAGTTCTTC. Protein: CSARKGESSYNEQFF.

The chain employs TRBV11-3 and TRBJ2-2, with D hard to call. V was shortened by 10 bases and J by 5 bases, with 8 bases between the two germline ends. Germline V gene lookup returns CDR1 SGHNT and CDR2 YENEEA. The CDR3 contains 11 residues. In DNA, the CDR3 is TGTGCCACCAGTGGGACCGGGGAGCTGTTTTTT. Translation gives CATSGTGELFF.

The table lists this clone with a count of one. This rearrangement joins TRBV4-3 to TRBJ1-1, with TRBD1 identical over 8 bases. This CDR3 comprises 15 residues. The V and J ends lost 5 bases and 5 bases, in that order; junction bases with no gene match: 10. Germline values: CDR1 LGHNA, CDR2 YSLEER. CDR3 amino acids: CASSWAQGGGTEAFF. The CDR3 DNA sequence: TGCGCCAGCAGCTGGGCACAGGGGGGAGGGACTGAAGCTTTCTTT.